This is a list of T cell receptor beta chains from one sample in a study of cytomegalovirus exposure and HLA in healthy donors. Produced via immunoSEQ multiplex PCR; TCRdb's table is partial and in-frame only. The profile shows about 150,000 clones, approximately 71% of them singletons. Input material: PBMCs. The receptors here all came from a man between 18 and 35 years old in good health and CMV-seropositive. Both conserved end residues are part of each CDR3. Fields, in order: J gene, V gene, D gene, clone size, CDR3 protein, CDR3 DNA. The D gene is left open where the match is weak. Size tells how often a clone was seen (once, few, many) or the class of an expanded clone, and some rows leave it out.

TRBJ2-4 TRBV13 . . CASSLKLGAKNIQYF TGTGCCAGCAGCTTAAAATTAGGGGCGAAAAACATTCAGTACTTC
TRBJ2-7 TRBV5-1 TRBD2 . CASSLVTSGRYPDSYEQYF TGCGCCAGCAGCTTGGTTACTAGCGGGCGATACCCTGATTCTTACGAGCAGTACTTC
TRBJ2-2 TRBV7-9 . . CASSLARFAPGELFF TGTGCCAGCAGCTTAGCGCGGTTCGCCCCCGGGGAGCTGTTTTTT
TRBJ2-4 TRBV27 . . CASSLRLLDNSPKNIQYF TGTGCCAGCAGCCTCCGTTTGTTGGACAATTCCCCCAAAAACATTCAGTACTTC
TRBJ1-1 TRBV5-8 . . CASSPWGSSMNTEAFF TGTGCCAGCAGCCCCTGGGGCAGCAGTATGAACACTGAAGCTTTCTTT
TRBJ1-5 TRBV19 . . CASSIFWGGRNQPQHF TGTGCCAGTAGTATATTCTGGGGGGGCAGGAATCAGCCCCAGCATTTT
TRBJ2-1 TRBV27 TRBD2 . CASSSPGLAGNEQFF TGTGCCAGCAGTTCCCCGGGACTAGCGGGCAATGAGCAGTTCTTC
TRBJ2-7 TRBV6-5 TRBD1 few CASTDRGPSEQYF TGTGCCAGCACGGACAGGGGGCCTAGCGAGCAGTACTTC
TRBJ2-5 TRBV12-5 TRBD1 . CASGLGQGSETQYF TGTGCTAGTGGTTTGGGACAGGGTTCAGAGACCCAGTACTTC
TRBJ1-2 TRBV10-3 . . CASRAPYGYTF TGTGCCAGCAGGGCCCCTTATGGCTACACCTTC
TRBJ2-1 TRBV28 . . CASSWDTYNEQFF TGTGCCAGCAGTTGGGACACGTACAATGAGCAGTTCTTC
TRBJ2-5 TRBV2 . . CASSVPWDSHTSGETQYF TGTGCCAGCAGTGTCCCCTGGGACTCTCACACCTCGGGGGAGACCCAGTACTTC
TRBJ2-2 TRBV15 TRBD2 . CATSTLTTGTSGRTGELFF TGTGCCACCAGCACACTAACCACCGGGACTAGCGGGAGGACCGGGGAGCTGTTTTTT
TRBJ2-1 TRBV5-4 TRBD2 . CASSLEGLAGNEQFF TGTGCCAGCAGCTTGGAGGGACTAGCGGGAAATGAGCAGTTCTTC
TRBJ2-2 TRBV4-1 TRBD2 . CASSLNSGKGIGELFF TGCGCCAGCAGCCTTAATAGCGGGAAGGGTATCGGGGAGCTGTTTTTT
TRBJ2-1 TRBV11-2 . once CASSPGGTYNEQFF TGTGCCAGCAGTCCTGGCGGGACCTACAATGAGCAGTTCTTC
TRBJ1-1 TRBV27 TRBD1 . CASSLSGQTNTEAFF TGTGCCAGCAGTTTATCGGGACAGACGAACACTGAAGCTTTCTTT
TRBJ2-1 TRBV6-5 . . CASRPRELYNEQFF TGTGCCAGCAGACCCAGGGAACTCTACAATGAGCAGTTCTTC
TRBJ2-3 TRBV4-2 TRBD2 once CASSLIGGSGRGDTQYF TGTGCCAGCAGCCTCATCGGGGGTAGCGGGAGGGGAGATACGCAGTATTTT
TRBJ2-4 TRBV11-2 . . CASSPSSKNIQYF TGTGCCAGCAGCCCCTCCAGCAAAAACATTCAGTACTTC
TRBJ2-2 TRBV10-1 . . CASRRPDSITNTGELFF TGCGCCAGCCGACGCCCAGACTCTATCACGAACACCGGGGAGCTGTTTTTT
TRBJ2-1 TRBV5-4 TRBD2 . CASSPRLAGDYNEQFF TGTGCCAGCAGCCCCCGACTAGCGGGAGACTACAATGAGCAGTTCTTC
TRBJ2-5 TRBV5-1 TRBD1 . CASSSYRGRQETQYF TGCGCCAGCAGCAGCTACAGGGGGCGTCAAGAGACCCAGTACTTC
TRBJ1-5 TRBV27 . . CASSLAGSNQPQHF TGTGCCAGCAGTTTAGCAGGTAGCAATCAGCCCCAGCATTTT
TRBJ2-1 TRBV10-3 . . CAIRESTVGRGIVEQFF TGTGCCATCCGTGAGTCGACCGTGGGAAGGGGTATAGTTGAGCAGTTCTTC
TRBJ2-3 TRBV12-5 TRBD2 . CASALAGGADTQYF TGTGCTAGTGCCCTAGCGGGAGGTGCAGATACGCAGTATTTT
TRBJ2-7 TRBV28 TRBD1 . CASSLTGTGKYEQYF TGTGCCAGCAGCCTCACCGGGACAGGGAAGTACGAGCAGTACTTC
TRBJ1-5 TRBV6-6 . . CASSYDSSNQPQHF TGTGCCAGCAGTTACGACAGCAGCAATCAGCCCCAGCATTTT
TRBJ1-1 TRBV19 TRBD1 . CASSSPGQGGEAFF TGTGCCAGTAGTTCCCCGGGACAGGGGGGTGAAGCTTTCTTT
TRBJ2-7 TRBV7-9 TRBD2 . CASSFGVAGVDEQYF TGTGCCAGCAGCTTCGGGGTAGCGGGAGTTGACGAGCAGTACTTC
TRBJ2-1 TRBV5-1 TRBD2 once CASSSPSPGTSGKNNEQFF TGCGCCAGCAGCTCCCCCAGTCCCGGGACTAGCGGTAAAAACAATGAGCAGTTCTTC
TRBJ2-5 TRBV7-9 . . CASSLRSNQETQYF TGTGCCAGCAGCCTTCGGTCAAATCAAGAGACCCAGTACTTC
TRBJ2-3 TRBV27 . once CASSSVSEPDTQYF TGTGCCAGCAGTTCCGTCAGTGAACCAGATACGCAGTATTTT
TRBJ1-4 TRBV6-5 . . CASSSGLGEKLFF TGTGCCAGCAGCTCGGGACTTGGGGAAAAACTGTTTTTT
TRBJ1-1 TRBV7-9 TRBD1 few CASRPNRGEAFF TGTGCCAGCAGGCCGAACAGGGGTGAAGCTTTCTTT
TRBJ2-7 TRBV10-3 TRBD1 . CAISPGGSAEQYF TGTGCCATCAGTCCAGGGGGAAGCGCCGAGCAGTACTTC
TRBJ2-1 TRBV7-2 TRBD2 few CASSRGSRGEQFF TGTGCCAGCAGCCGCGGGAGTCGGGGGGAGCAGTTCTTC
TRBJ2-7 TRBV28 TRBD2 . CASSPRSYSGREGEQYF TGTGCCAGCAGTCCAAGGTCCTATAGCGGGAGGGAGGGCGAGCAGTACTTC
TRBJ1-1 TRBV5-5 . . CASSLQGRGEAFF TGTGCCAGCAGCTTACAGGGTCGGGGTGAAGCTTTCTTT
TRBJ1-2 TRBV5-4 . . CATGRVETNYGYTF TGTGCCACGGGCAGGGTAGAAACTAACTATGGCTACACCTTC
TRBJ1-1 TRBV6-1 . . CASSPRRRDEAFF TGTGCCAGCAGTCCCCGGAGGAGAGATGAAGCTTTCTTT
TRBJ2-7 TRBV7-2 TRBD2 . CASSLTSGLSYEQYF TGTGCCAGCAGCTTAACTAGCGGCCTCTCCTACGAGCAGTACTTC
TRBJ1-1 TRBV10-3 TRBD1 . CAISEDRGMNTEAFF TGTGCCATCAGTGAGGACAGGGGGATGAACACTGAAGCTTTCTTT
TRBJ2-3 TRBV4-1 TRBD2 . CASTLGLAGGWGTQYF TGCGCCAGCACCCTGGGACTAGCGGGAGGGTGGGGCACGCAGTATTTT
TRBJ2-3 TRBV5-1 TRBD2 few CASRYLLAGEVQDTQYF TGCGCCAGCAGGTATCTCCTAGCGGGAGAGGTTCAAGATACGCAGTATTTT
TRBJ2-1 TRBV6-1 TRBD1 . CASRERGLPNNEQFF TGTGCCAGCAGGGAAAGGGGGCTTCCAAACAATGAGCAGTTCTTC
TRBJ1-1 TRBV20-1 . . CSARQYTEAFF TGCAGTGCCCGACAATACACTGAAGCTTTCTTT
TRBJ1-1 TRBV7-3 TRBD1 . CASSGQGAPTEAFF TGTGCCAGCAGTGGACAGGGGGCACCCACTGAAGCTTTCTTT
TRBJ1-5 TRBV28 . . CASRRGGLSYSNQPQHF TGTGCCAGCAGGCGAGGCGGCCTTTCTTATAGCAATCAGCCCCAGCATTTT
TRBJ1-1 TRBV6-5 . once CASSYRVQNTEAFF TGTGCCAGCAGTTATCGGGTCCAGAACACTGAAGCTTTCTTT
TRBJ2-3 TRBV15 . . CATSRDLSPDTQYF TGTGCCACCAGCAGAGATCTTTCCCCAGATACGCAGTATTTT
TRBJ2-1 TRBV28 . . CASSFGSYNEQFF TGTGCCAGCAGTTTCGGGTCCTACAATGAGCAGTTCTTC
TRBJ2-1 TRBV6-5 . . CARSLSVSSYNEQFF TGTGCCAGGTCCCTGTCGGTAAGCTCCTACAATGAGCAGTTCTTC
TRBJ2-5 TRBV2 . . CALSRGRETQYF TGTGCCTTGAGCAGGGGGAGGGAGACCCAGTACTTC
TRBJ2-7 TRBV19 TRBD1 . CASSTPGQTYEQYF TGTGCCAGTAGCACTCCGGGACAGACCTACGAGCAGTACTTC
TRBJ2-7 TRBV10-3 TRBD1 . CAIRADRGEQYF TGTGCCATCAGAGCGGACAGGGGGGAGCAGTACTTC
TRBJ2-7 TRBV6-6 . . CASSSLRGSSYEQYF TGTGCCAGCAGTTCCCTGAGGGGGAGCTCCTACGAGCAGTACTTC